This entry lists 6 T cell receptor beta chains sequenced from one sample in a study of T cell changes during pregnancy in multiple sclerosis. Produced via immunoSEQ multiplex PCR; TCRdb's table is partial and in-frame only. The sample has about 48,000 clones; around 92% are singletons. The sample here was CD4+ T cells from peripheral blood mononuclear cells, taken in the second trimester of pregnancy. The receptors were gathered from a female donor in good health, enrolled as a control in a pregnancy study.

This clone came up once. CDR3 nucleotide sequence: TGCGCCAGCAGCTCGACCGGGGAGGCCTACAATGAGCAGTTCTTC. Its translation is CASSSTGEAYNEQFF. The rearrangement uses TRBV5-1 and TRBJ2-1; weak D call: TRBD2 (6 bases). Germline-derived CDR1 and CDR2 are SGHRS and YFSETQ. The ends were cut back, 3 bases at V and 2 bases at J, with 12 bases in the middle. CDR3 size: 15 residues.

The CDR3 nucleotides read TGTGCCAGCAGCCCCCTAGCGGGAACAACCTCCTCCTACAATGAGCAGTTCTTC. Translated, it gives CASSPLAGTTSSYNEQFF. The chain has TRBV11-2 and TRBJ2-1, with 9 bases that match TRBD2. The germline CDR1 and CDR2 sequences are SGHAT and FQNNGV. V gave up 5 bases and J gave up 0 bases; unmatched junction bases: 11. This CDR3 comprises 18 residues.

The rearrangement uses TRBV5-1 and TRBJ1-2, with 12 bases matching TRBD1. The germline CDR1 and CDR2 sequences are SGHRS and YFSETQ. J was trimmed by 0 bases and V by 9 bases; bases with no gene match: 9. The CDR3 is 16 residues long. Here the CDR3 DNA reads TGCGCCACTTCGCCGGGACAGGGGGCTTCTAACTATGGCTACACCTTC. This sequence encodes CATSPGQGASNYGYTF.

J is TRBJ1-2 and V is TRBV6-5; TRBD1 might be the D (6 bases). The V end lost 6 bases, the J end lost 2 bases, and 13 bases lay between the germline ends. Looked up from germline, CDR1 is MNHEY and CDR2 is SVGAGI. This CDR3 spans 14 amino acids. CDR3 nucleotides: TGTGCCAGCAGGAGGGGTCAGGGGAACTATGGCTACACCTTC. Translating gives CASRRGQGNYGYTF.

Only one count was recorded for this clone. V gene TRBV5-4 combines with J gene TRBJ1-1; TRBD1 agrees at 7 bases. V trimming: 4 bases; J trimming: 5 bases; junction bases outside the gene matches: 8. This CDR3 has 14 amino acids. CDR1 is SGHNT and CDR2 is YYREEE in the germline V gene (reference sequence). The CDR3 sequence is CASSLEIQGTEAFF. CDR3 nucleotides: TGTGCCAGCAGCCTTGAGATACAGGGGACTGAAGCTTTCTTT.

CDR3 loop: CASSLGANTEAFF. The CDR3 coding sequence is TGTGCCAGCAGCTTAGGGGCGAACACTGAAGCTTTCTTT. The chain has TRBV7-2 and TRBJ1-1; the D is unclear. There are 13 residues in the CDR3. V gave up 1 base and J gave up 1 base, with 4 bases separating them. The germline V gene encodes CDR1 SGHTA and CDR2 FQGNSA.